Listed here are 8 T cell receptor beta chains from one sample, sequenced in a study of T cells in localized non-small cell lung cancer. Here immunoSEQ multiplex PCR was the method, and the copy in TCRdb shows in-frame clones only, minus some. The table includes approximately 21,000 clones, approximately 91% detected once. Specimen: peripheral blood mononuclear cells, collected before any cancer treatment. The receptors derive from a male donor older than 55 with stage II lung adenocarcinoma.

This sequence joins TRBV6-5 and TRBJ1-2; no clear D gene. V gave up 3 bases and J gave up 4 bases, with 9 bases separating them. Per the germline V gene, CDR1 is MNHEY and CDR2 is SVGAGI. The CDR3 spans 13 residues. The CDR3 DNA reads as TGTGCCAGCAGTTATGGGCAGGCCTATGGCTACACCTTC. Protein sequence: CASSYGQAYGYTF.

The chain carries TRBV6-5 and TRBJ2-1, with D uncertain. This CDR3 has 11 residues. The germline V gene encodes CDR1 MNHEY and CDR2 SVGAGI. Trimming stripped 5 bases from V and 4 bases from J, with 3 bases between. This CDR3 is CASSRYNEQFF. CDR3 bases: TGTGCCAGCAGTAGATACAATGAGCAGTTCTTC.

This rearrangement joins TRBV4-2 to TRBJ1-5; D call uncertain. V was cut by 5 bases and J by 1 base, with 12 bases left in between. This CDR3 has 15 residues. Germline V gives CDR1 LGHNA, CDR2 YNFKEQ. The CDR3 reads CASSETFTSNQPQHF. CDR3 in DNA: TGTGCCAGCAGCGAGACCTTTACAAGCAATCAGCCCCAGCATTTT.

V usage is TRBV28 and J usage is TRBJ1-1; a possible D gene is TRBD1 (5 bases). This CDR3 has 15 amino acids. Germline V lookup: CDR1 MDHEN, CDR2 SYDVKM. The V gene lost 5 bases and the J gene lost 4 bases, with 17 bases spanning the gap. CDR3 sequence reads: CASSPPGGDVTEAFF. As DNA, the CDR3 is TGTGCCAGCAGTCCCCCGGGAGGGGACGTCACTGAAGCTTTCTTT. The full variable domain, with the rest looked up from reference TRBV28 and TRBJ1-1, is DVKVTQSSRYLVKRTGEKVFLECVQDMDHENMFWYRQDPGLGLRLIYFSYDVKMKEKGDIPEGYSVSREKKERFSLILESASTNQTSMYLCASSPPGGDVTEAFFGQGTRLTVV.

V usage is TRBV7-9 and J usage is TRBJ1-5, with TRBD1 matching over 8 bases. The CDR3 runs 16 residues. The ends lost 1 base at V and 2 bases at J; junction bases unmatched: 4. The V gene's germline CDR1 is SEHNR and CDR2 FQNEAQ (reference sequence). The CDR3 loop reads CASSLGQGTGNQPQHF. In DNA form, the CDR3 reads TGTGCCAGCAGCTTAGGACAGGGGACTGGCAATCAGCCCCAGCATTTT.

The chain joins TRBV11-2 to TRBJ2-1; D unclear. The CDR3 has 17 residues. V dropped 5 bases and J dropped 0 bases, with 17 bases sitting between them. CDR1 and CDR2 (germline): SGHAT, FQNNGV. This chain's CDR3 is CASSPSLLQSSYNEQFF. The DNA of the CDR3 is TGTGCCAGCAGCCCAAGCCTACTACAGAGCTCCTACAATGAGCAGTTCTTC. The complete variable domain, with remaining parts taken from reference TRBV11-2 and TRBJ2-1, reads EAGVAQSPRYKIIEKRQSVAFWCNPISGHATLYWYQQILGQGPKLLIQFQNNGVVDDSQLPKDRFSAERLKGVDSTLKIQPAKLEDSAVYLCASSPSLLQSSYNEQFFGPGTRLTVL.

J is TRBJ2-2 and V is TRBV6-1; a weak D match, TRBD2 (6 bases). The germline gives CDR1 MNHNS, CDR2 SASEGT. Trimming removed 2 bases at V and 3 bases at J, with 19 bases between. The CDR3 length is 18 residues. The CDR3: CASSERVRAWGDTGELFF. The CDR3 DNA is TGTGCCAGCAGTGAAAGGGTCAGGGCCTGGGGGGACACCGGGGAGCTGTTTTTT.

The chain combines TRBV9 with TRBJ2-2; D may be TRBD1 or TRBD2 (6 bases each). Between the trimmed V and J ends, which lost 4 bases and 3 bases, there was a span of 10 bases. The length of the CDR3 is 14 residues. Germline V gives CDR1 SGDLS, CDR2 YYNGEE. CDR3 protein: CASSPRGDTGELFF. The CDR3 DNA sequence: TGTGCCAGCAGCCCTAGGGGGGACACCGGGGAGCTGTTTTTT.